This T cell receptor (beta chain) was captured in a study of tumor-infiltrating lymphocytes in localized non-small cell lung cancer. Whole-study findings and limits: T-cell fraction did not differ between immunotypes IM1 and IM2. Technical variation could not be separated from intratumor heterogeneity here.

Produced via immunoSEQ multiplex PCR; TCRdb's table is partial and in-frame only. The sample holds about 23,000 clones, less than 70% seen once. Worth noting for this clone: What it binds is unknown.

CDR1 LNHDA and CDR2 SQIVND come from the germline V gene (reference sequence). This CDR3 contains 14 residues. The V end was cut by 3 bases, the J end by 1 base, with 4 bases between. The receptor's source is a human donor with non-small cell lung cancer. V and J are TRBV19 and TRBJ2-6; no reliable D call. The sequenced material came from lung tumor tissue. The CDR3 DNA follows: TGTGCCAGTAGTATGATTTCTGGGGCCAACGTCCTGACTTTC. It specifies CASSMISGANVLTF.